This passage covers 25 T cell receptor beta chains from one sample sequenced in a study of OX40 agonist ivuxolimab in advanced cancers. Libraries were made using the immunoSEQ multiplex PCR assay. TCRdb mirrors the immuneACCESS table, restricted to in-frame sequences. Some clones are absent from its copies; in checked studies, under half trace to an unresolved V gene, and the reason for the others is unknown. Here the sample has 40,000 to 45,000 clones; 92% occur a single time. The ten most abundant clones make up around 15% of the sample. The material was CD4+ or CD8+ T cells sorted from blood, obtained in a trial of the OX40 agonist ivuxolimab. The receptors were gathered from an adult with an advanced solid tumor such as melanoma, head and neck, liver or kidney cancer.

The chain couples TRBV2 to TRBJ1-5, with 8 bases identical to TRBD1. V dropped 5 bases and J dropped 4; count of bases not matched to a gene: 13. Germline V lookup: CDR1 SNHLY, CDR2 FYNNEI. This CDR3 has 17 residues. CDR3 nucleotides: TGTGCCAGCAGTCAAACGCCAGGACAGGGACCTAATCAGCCCCAGCATTTT. Amino acid sequence: CASSQTPGQGPNQPQHF. Full variable domain (remainder filled in from reference TRBV2 and TRBJ1-5): EPEVTQTPSHQVTQMGQEVILRCVPISNHLYFYWYRQILGQKVEFLVSFYNNEISEKSEIFDDQFSVERPDGSNFTLKIRSTKLEDSAMYFCASSQTPGQGPNQPQHFGDGTRLSIL.

The chain links TRBV6-5 to TRBJ2-1; tentatively, D is TRBD1 (5 bases). With 7 bases removed from V and 14 bases from J, the gap between germline ends came to 21 bases. From germline, CDR1 is MNHEY and CDR2 SVGAGI. This CDR3 contains 13 residues. CDR3 residues: CASTTGSRVGEFF. The CDR3 coding sequence is TGTGCCAGCACCACCGGATCCCGGGTAGGGGAGTTCTTC.

This clone was detected only once. In DNA, the CDR3 is TGTGCCAGCAGCTCCCACCATGGTTGCGAGCAGTACTTC. Translation: CASSSHHGCEQYF. The chain combines TRBV7-4 with TRBJ2-7; no clear D gene. The ends were cut back, 4 bases at V and 6 bases at J, with 13 bases in the middle. Per germline, CDR1 SGHVT and CDR2 SQSDAQ. The length of the CDR3 is 13 residues.

This chain connects TRBV12-2 to TRBJ1-5; TRBD1 reflects the table's D call only, with no check against the DNA. TRBV12-2 is marked as a pseudogene. The CDR3 contains 14 residues. Here the CDR3 reads CASRRDRGRQPQHF. The DNA for the CDR3 is TGTGCAAGTCGCCGGGACAGGGGGCGTCAGCCCCAGCATTTT.

CDR3 loop: CASSLSSGGGWHEQFF. The CDR3 DNA sequence: TGTGCCAGCAGCTTAAGTAGCGGGGGGGGATGGCATGAGCAGTTCTTC. The chain carries TRBV11-2 and TRBJ2-1, with 11 nucleotides matching TRBD2. There are 16 residues in the CDR3. Germline V gives CDR1 SGHAT, CDR2 FQNNGV. Trimming took 2 bases from V and 8 from J; bases not matched to a gene: 8.

The chain uses TRBV28 and TRBJ2-7; 8 nucleotides match TRBD2. Germline CDR1 MDHEN, CDR2 SYDVKM. This CDR3 region has 15 residues. J gave up 3 bases and V 5 bases, and 9 bases lay outside the gene matches. The CDR3 is CASSTTLAGRYEQYF. The CDR3 DNA is TGTGCCAGCAGTACAACTCTAGCGGGCCGCTACGAGCAGTACTTC.

This clone appeared a single time. The chain joins TRBV19 to TRBJ2-1; 8 nucleotides align to TRBD2. V lost 5 bases, J lost 10 bases, and 10 bases stayed unmatched. This CDR3 spans 14 amino acids. The germline V gene encodes CDR1 LNHDA and CDR2 SQIVND (reference sequence). DNA of the CDR3: TGTGCCAGTAGTCCCGGACTAGCCAACCTCGAGCAGTTCTTC. Its translation is CASSPGLANLEQFF. Full variable domain (remainder filled in from reference TRBV19 and TRBJ2-1): DGGITQSPKYLFRKEGQNVTLSCEQNLNHDAMYWYRQDPGQGLRLIYYSQIVNDFQKGDIAEGYSVSREKKESFPLTVTSAQKNPTAFYLCASSPGLANLEQFFGPGTRLTVL.

The rearrangement joins TRBV14 to TRBJ1-1; TRBD1 might be the D (5 bases). Germline V gene sequence: CDR1 SGHDN, CDR2 FVKESK. The CDR3 contains 16 residues. V dropped 5 bases and J dropped 0 bases, with 16 bases sitting between them. The CDR3 here is CASSGQGRPMNTEAFF. CDR3 nucleotide sequence: TGTGCCAGCAGCGGTCAGGGAAGACCCATGAACACTGAAGCTTTCTTT.

The V gene is TRBV2, the J gene TRBJ2-2; 11 nucleotides align to TRBD2. Germline V gene lookup returns CDR1 SNHLY and CDR2 FYNNEI. The CDR3 runs to 17 residues. After removal of 1 base from V and 4 bases from J, the junction contained 5 bases not matched to a gene. CDR3 sequence: CASSEDPSGRSTGELFF. The CDR3, as DNA: TGTGCCAGCAGTGAAGACCCTAGCGGGAGGAGCACCGGGGAGCTGTTTTTT.

The J gene is TRBJ2-7, the V gene TRBV5-8; D may be TRBD1 or TRBD2 (5 bases each). This CDR3 contains 12 residues. Germline V lookup: CDR1 SGHTS, CDR2 YDEGEE. V was clipped by 0 bases and J by 4 bases, with 5 bases between them. The CDR3, as DNA: TGTGCCAGCAGCTTGGGGGGGTACGAGCAGTACTTC. It specifies CASSLGGYEQYF.

The rearrangement links TRBV29-1 to TRBJ2-7; D is undetermined. Germline-derived CDR1 and CDR2 are SQVTM and ANQGSEA. The CDR3 contains 14 residues. The ends were cut back, 5 bases at V and 7 bases at J, with 21 bases in the middle. The CDR3 nucleotides read TGCAGCGTTTTTGAGGTGGGGATGCCTAGGGAGCAGTACTTC. This encodes CSVFEVGMPREQYF.

The V gene is TRBV6-4, the J gene TRBJ2-1; no definite D call. V lost 0 bases and J 8 bases, leaving 8 bases between the germline ends. From germline, CDR1 is MRHNA and CDR2 SNTAGT. The CDR3 covers 13 residues. The CDR3 loop is CASSDSGIDEQFF. The CDR3 DNA follows: TGTGCCAGCAGTGACTCAGGGATCGATGAGCAGTTCTTC.

The rearrangement links TRBV7-3 to TRBJ2-5; D is tentatively TRBD1 or TRBD2 (6 bases each). This CDR3 region has 15 residues. With 5 bases removed from V and 5 bases from J, the gap between germline ends came to 18 bases. Looked up from germline, CDR1 is SGHTA and CDR2 is FQGTGA. This CDR3 is CASSPYGGAGETQYF. The CDR3 DNA sequence: TGTGCCAGCAGCCCCTACGGGGGCGCAGGGGAGACCCAGTACTTC.

The V and J genes are TRBV2 and TRBJ2-7; TRBD2 agrees at 7 bases. V lost 1 base and J lost 0; bases outside the gene matches: 24. CDR3 size: 22 residues. Germline V gives CDR1 SNHLY, CDR2 FYNNEI. Here the CDR3 reads CASSEEGAIHRRSSGSSYEQYF. The CDR3 nucleotides read TGTGCCAGCAGTGAAGAGGGAGCAATTCACAGGAGATCTAGCGGAAGCTCCTACGAGCAGTACTTC.

The chain carries TRBV11-1 and TRBJ1-2, with no clear D. Germline CDR1 reads SGHAT; CDR2 reads FQDESV (reference sequence). V dropped 1 base and J dropped 8 bases, with 11 bases sitting between them. The CDR3 covers 13 residues. This chain's CDR3 is CASSLGIGGGYTF. The CDR3 DNA is TGTGCCAGCAGCTTAGGCATAGGCGGCGGCTACACCTTC.

The rearrangement uses TRBV2 and TRBJ2-1; D is perhaps TRBD2 (5 bases). V was pared by 8 bases and J by 10 bases, with 12 bases between. Germline CDR1 reads SNHLY; CDR2 reads FYNNEI. There are 11 residues in the CDR3. The CDR3 loop is CASRDPREQFF. The CDR3 region has the DNA TGTGCCAGCCGGGATCCCCGCGAGCAGTTCTTC.

This clone appeared once. This chain uses TRBV6-1 with TRBJ1-2; D gene uncertain. The CDR3 runs 15 residues. Germline V gene lookup returns CDR1 MNHNS and CDR2 SASEGT. V lost 2 bases, J lost 8 bases, and 18 bases lay in between. The CDR3: CASSEPAPGIRGYTF. CDR3 bases: TGTGCCAGCAGTGAACCGGCCCCGGGGATCCGAGGCTACACCTTC.

There are a few counts of this clone. The rearrangement uses TRBV6-1 and TRBJ1-1; D is undetermined. This CDR3 contains 12 residues. V lost 1 base, J lost 14 bases, and 14 bases lay in between. Germline values: CDR1 MNHNS, CDR2 SASEGT. CDR3 region: CASSEGTAPPFF. DNA of the CDR3: TGTGCCAGCAGTGAAGGTACAGCGCCTCCATTCTTT.

The gene calls are TRBV28 and TRBJ2-5; TRBD2 matches 7 bases. CDR1 and CDR2 from the germline V gene are MDHEN and SYDVKM. This CDR3 is built from 16 residues. J gave up 5 bases and V 2 bases, and 11 bases lay outside the gene matches. CDR3 protein: CASSLESSGLGETQYF. Here the CDR3 DNA reads TGTGCCAGCAGTTTAGAGTCTAGCGGCTTGGGGGAGACCCAGTACTTC.

The J gene is TRBJ2-1, the V gene TRBV9; 10 nucleotides line up with TRBD2. The ends lost 1 base at V and 8 bases at J; junction bases unmatched: 6. Germline V gene sequence: CDR1 SGDLS, CDR2 YYNGEE. This CDR3 region has 15 residues. CDR3: CASSVLAGDLDEQFF. CDR3 coding DNA: TGTGCCAGCAGCGTACTAGCGGGAGACCTCGATGAGCAGTTCTTC.

The rearrangement uses TRBV7-8 and TRBJ2-7; TRBD1 might be the D (6 bases). From germline, CDR1 is SGHVS and CDR2 FQNEAQ. V shed 5 bases and J shed 3 bases, with 11 bases lying between them. This CDR3 is 13 amino acids long. CDR3: CASSVGQIYEQYF. The CDR3 DNA is TGTGCCAGCAGCGTTGGACAGATCTACGAGCAGTACTTC.

The CDR3 region has the DNA TGTGCCAGCAAGGAGGACGGACCTTTAGCTGGGGCCAACGTCCTGACTTTC. This codes for CASKEDGPLAGANVLTF. V gene TRBV11-2 combines with J gene TRBJ2-6; weak D call: TRBD2 (5 bases). This CDR3 has 17 amino acids. Per the germline V gene, CDR1 is SGHAT and CDR2 is FQNNGV. Trimming pared 7 bases from V and 2 bases from J, leaving 18 bases between.

The rearrangement uses TRBV28 and TRBJ2-1, with 7 nucleotides matching TRBD1. With V trimmed by 4 bases and J by 6 bases, 3 bases remained unmatched. Germline V gene data show CDR1 as MDHEN and CDR2 as SYDVKM. The length of the CDR3 is 13 residues. CDR3 region: CASSYRGVNEQFF. CDR3 coding DNA: TGTGCCAGCAGTTACAGGGGTGTCAATGAGCAGTTCTTC.

The chain is built from TRBV7-9 and TRBJ2-1, with TRBD2 identical over 12 bases. Per germline, CDR1 SEHNR and CDR2 FQNEAQ (reference sequence). The trim removed 0 bases at V and 5 bases at J, leaving 5 bases unmatched. The CDR3 totals 17 residues. The CDR3 coding sequence is TGTGCCAGCAGCTTAGCGGGACTAGCGGGCTTGGACAATGAGCAGTTCTTC. The encoded protein is CASSLAGLAGLDNEQFF.

The V gene is TRBV27, the J gene TRBJ2-7, with TRBD2 as a possible D gene (5 bases). With 2 bases removed from V and 2 bases from J, the gap between germline ends came to 7 bases. This CDR3 contains 13 residues. CDR1 is MNHEY, CDR2 SMNVEV, per germline (reference sequence). The CDR3 DNA sequence: TGTGCCAGCAGTTTAGACGGGACCTACGAGCAGTACTTC. Protein product: CASSLDGTYEQYF.